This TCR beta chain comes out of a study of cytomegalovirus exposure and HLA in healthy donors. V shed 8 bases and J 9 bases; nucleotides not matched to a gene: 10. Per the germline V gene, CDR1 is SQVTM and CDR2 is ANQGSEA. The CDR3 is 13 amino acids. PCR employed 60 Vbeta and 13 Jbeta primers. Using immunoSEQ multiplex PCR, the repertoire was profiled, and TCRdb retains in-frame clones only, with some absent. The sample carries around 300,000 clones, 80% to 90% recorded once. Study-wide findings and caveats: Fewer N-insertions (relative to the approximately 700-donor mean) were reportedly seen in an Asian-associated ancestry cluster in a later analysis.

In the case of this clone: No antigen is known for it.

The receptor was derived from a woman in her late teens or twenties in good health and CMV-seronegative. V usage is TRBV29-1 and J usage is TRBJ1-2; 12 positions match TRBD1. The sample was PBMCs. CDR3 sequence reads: CSTPGQGALSYTF. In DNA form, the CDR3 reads TGCAGCACCCCGGGACAGGGGGCTTTGAGCTACACCTTC. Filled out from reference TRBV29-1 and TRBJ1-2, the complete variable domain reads SAVISQKPSRDICQRGTSLTIQCQVDSQVTMMFWYRQQPGQSLTLIATANQGSEATYESGFVIDKFPISRPNLTFSTLTVSNMSPEDSSIYLCSTPGQGALSYTFGSGTRLTVV.